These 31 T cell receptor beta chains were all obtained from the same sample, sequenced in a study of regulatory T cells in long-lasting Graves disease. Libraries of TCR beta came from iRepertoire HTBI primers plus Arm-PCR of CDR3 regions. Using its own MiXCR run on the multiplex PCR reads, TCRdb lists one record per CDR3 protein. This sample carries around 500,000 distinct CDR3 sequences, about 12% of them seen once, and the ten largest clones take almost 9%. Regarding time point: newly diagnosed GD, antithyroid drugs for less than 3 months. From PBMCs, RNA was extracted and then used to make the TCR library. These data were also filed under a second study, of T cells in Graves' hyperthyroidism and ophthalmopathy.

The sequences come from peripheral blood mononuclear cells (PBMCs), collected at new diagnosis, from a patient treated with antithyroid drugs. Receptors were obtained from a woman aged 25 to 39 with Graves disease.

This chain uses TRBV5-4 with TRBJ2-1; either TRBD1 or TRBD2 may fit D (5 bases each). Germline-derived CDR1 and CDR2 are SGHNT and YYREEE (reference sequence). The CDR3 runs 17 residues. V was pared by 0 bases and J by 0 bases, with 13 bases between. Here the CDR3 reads CASSLDMGESSYNEQFF. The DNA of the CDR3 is TGTGCCAGCAGCTTGGATATGGGGGAGAGCTCCTACAATGAGCAGTTCTTC.

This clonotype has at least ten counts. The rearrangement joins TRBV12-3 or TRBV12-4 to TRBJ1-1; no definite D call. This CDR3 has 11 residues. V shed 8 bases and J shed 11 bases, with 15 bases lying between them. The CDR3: CASVSPNQAFF. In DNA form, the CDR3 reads TGTGCCAGCGTTTCGCCCAACCAGGCTTTCTTT.

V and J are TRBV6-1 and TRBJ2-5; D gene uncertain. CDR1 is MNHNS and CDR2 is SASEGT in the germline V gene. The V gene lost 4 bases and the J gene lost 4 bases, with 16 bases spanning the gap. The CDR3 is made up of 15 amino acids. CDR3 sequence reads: CASSGLWARAETQYF. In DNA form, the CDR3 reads TGTGCCAGCAGTGGTCTCTGGGCCAGAGCAGAGACCCAGTACTTC.

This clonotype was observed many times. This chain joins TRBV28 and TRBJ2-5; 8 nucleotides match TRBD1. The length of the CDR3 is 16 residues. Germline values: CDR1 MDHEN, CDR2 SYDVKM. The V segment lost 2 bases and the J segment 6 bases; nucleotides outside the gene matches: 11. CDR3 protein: CASSLTLTGDVQTQYF. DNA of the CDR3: TGTGCCAGCAGTTTAACTTTGACAGGGGATGTGCAGACCCAGTACTTC.

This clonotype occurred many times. Here the CDR3 DNA reads TGTGCCAGCGAGGATTTAAGCAATGAGCAGTTCTTC. It translates to CASEDLSNEQFF. The chain couples TRBV7-9 to TRBJ2-1; D unclear. This CDR3 is 12 amino acids long. Germline CDR1 is SEHNR and CDR2 is FQNEAQ (reference sequence). V shed 8 bases and J shed 6 bases, with 11 bases lying between them.

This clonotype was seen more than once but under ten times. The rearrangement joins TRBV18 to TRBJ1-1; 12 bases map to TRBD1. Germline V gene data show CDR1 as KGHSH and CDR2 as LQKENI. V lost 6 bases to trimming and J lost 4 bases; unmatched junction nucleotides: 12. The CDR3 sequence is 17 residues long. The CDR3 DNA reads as TGTGCCAGCTCTCGATATGGGACAGGGGGCGCGACCACTGAAGCTTTCTTT. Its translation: CASSRYGTGGATTEAFF.

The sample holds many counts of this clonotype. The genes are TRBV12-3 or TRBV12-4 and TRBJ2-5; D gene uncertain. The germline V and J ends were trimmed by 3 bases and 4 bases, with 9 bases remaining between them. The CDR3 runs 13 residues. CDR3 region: CASSFLPRETQYF. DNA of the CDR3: TGTGCCAGCAGTTTTCTGCCACGAGAGACCCAGTACTTC.

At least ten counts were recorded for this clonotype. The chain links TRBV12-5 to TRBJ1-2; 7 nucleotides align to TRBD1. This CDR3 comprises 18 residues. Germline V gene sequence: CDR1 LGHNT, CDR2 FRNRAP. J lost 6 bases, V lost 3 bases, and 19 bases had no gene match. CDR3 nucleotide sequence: TGTGCTAGTGGTTTAGAAGGAGGGGAGGGTACAGGGGATGATGGCTACACCTTC. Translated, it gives CASGLEGGEGTGDDGYTF.

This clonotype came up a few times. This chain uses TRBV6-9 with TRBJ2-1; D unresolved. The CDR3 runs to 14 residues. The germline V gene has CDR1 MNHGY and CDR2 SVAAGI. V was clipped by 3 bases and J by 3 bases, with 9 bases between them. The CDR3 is CASSYVSDYNEQFF. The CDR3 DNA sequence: TGTGCCAGCAGTTACGTGTCAGACTACAATGAGCAGTTCTTC.

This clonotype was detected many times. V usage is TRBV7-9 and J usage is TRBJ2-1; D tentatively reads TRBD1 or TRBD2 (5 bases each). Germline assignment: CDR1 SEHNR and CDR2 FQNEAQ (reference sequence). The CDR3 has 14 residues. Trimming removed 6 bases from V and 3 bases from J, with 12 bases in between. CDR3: CASRGDTYYNEQFF. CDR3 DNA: TGTGCCAGCAGGGGGGATACCTACTACAATGAGCAGTTCTTC.

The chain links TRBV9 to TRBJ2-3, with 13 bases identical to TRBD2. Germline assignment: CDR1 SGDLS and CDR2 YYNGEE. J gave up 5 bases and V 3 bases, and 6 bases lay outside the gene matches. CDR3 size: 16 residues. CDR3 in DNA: TGTGCCAGCAGCGCTAAACTAGCGGGAGGGGTAGATACGCAGTATTTT. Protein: CASSAKLAGGVDTQYF.

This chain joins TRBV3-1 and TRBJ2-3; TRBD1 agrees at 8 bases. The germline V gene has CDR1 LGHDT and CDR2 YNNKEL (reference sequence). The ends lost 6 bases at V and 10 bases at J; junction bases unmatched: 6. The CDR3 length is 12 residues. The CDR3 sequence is CASRADREAQYF. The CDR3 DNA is TGTGCCAGCAGGGCGGACAGGGAGGCGCAGTATTTT.

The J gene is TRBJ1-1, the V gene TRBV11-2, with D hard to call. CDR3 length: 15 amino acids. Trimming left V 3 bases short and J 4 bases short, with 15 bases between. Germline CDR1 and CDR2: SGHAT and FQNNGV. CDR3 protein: CASSLDPGLSTEAFF. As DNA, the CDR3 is TGTGCCAGCAGCTTGGACCCGGGCCTGAGCACTGAAGCTTTCTTT.

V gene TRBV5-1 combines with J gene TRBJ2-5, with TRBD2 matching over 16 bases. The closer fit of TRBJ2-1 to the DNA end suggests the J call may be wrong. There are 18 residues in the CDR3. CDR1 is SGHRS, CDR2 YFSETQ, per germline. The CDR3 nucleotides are TGCGCCAGCAGCTCTGCGGGACTAGCGGGAGGGGGTAGGAATGAGCAGTTCTTC. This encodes CASSSAGLAGGGRNEQFF.

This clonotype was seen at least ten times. The CDR3 protein is CASSISRAGTGELFF. Written as DNA, the CDR3 is TGTGCCAGTAGTATTTCCAGGGCGGGCACCGGGGAGCTGTTTTTT. V is TRBV19 and J is TRBJ2-2, with D perhaps being TRBD1 or TRBD2 (5 bases each). The V gene's germline CDR1 is LNHDA and CDR2 SQIVND (reference sequence). The CDR3 runs to 15 residues. Trimming took 3 bases from V and 4 from J, leaving 12 bases between them.

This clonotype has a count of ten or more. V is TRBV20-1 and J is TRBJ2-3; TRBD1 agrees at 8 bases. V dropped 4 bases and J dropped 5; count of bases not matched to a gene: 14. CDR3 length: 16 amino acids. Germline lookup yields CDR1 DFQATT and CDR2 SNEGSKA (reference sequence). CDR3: CSATPGQGTRGDTQYF. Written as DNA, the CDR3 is TGCAGTGCTACACCAGGACAGGGCACCCGCGGAGATACGCAGTATTTT.

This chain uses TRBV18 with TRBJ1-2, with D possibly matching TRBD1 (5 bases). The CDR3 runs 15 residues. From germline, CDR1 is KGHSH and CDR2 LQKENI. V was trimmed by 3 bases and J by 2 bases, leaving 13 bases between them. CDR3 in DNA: TGTGCCAGCTCACCCCGACAGAATCCAAACTATGGCTACACCTTC. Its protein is CASSPRQNPNYGYTF.

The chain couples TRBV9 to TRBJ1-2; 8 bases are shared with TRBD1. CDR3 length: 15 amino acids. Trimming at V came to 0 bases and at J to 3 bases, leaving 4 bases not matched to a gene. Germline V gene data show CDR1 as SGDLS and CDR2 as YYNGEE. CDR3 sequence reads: CASSVAMTGDYGYTF. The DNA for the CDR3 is TGTGCCAGCAGCGTAGCTATGACAGGGGACTATGGCTACACCTTC.

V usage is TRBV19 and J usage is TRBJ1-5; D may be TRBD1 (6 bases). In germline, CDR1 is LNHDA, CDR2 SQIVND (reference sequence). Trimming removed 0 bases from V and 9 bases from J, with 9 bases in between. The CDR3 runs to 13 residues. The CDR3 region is CASSIEQGGPQHF. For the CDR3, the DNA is TGTGCCAGTAGTATAGAACAGGGTGGGCCCCAGCATTTT.

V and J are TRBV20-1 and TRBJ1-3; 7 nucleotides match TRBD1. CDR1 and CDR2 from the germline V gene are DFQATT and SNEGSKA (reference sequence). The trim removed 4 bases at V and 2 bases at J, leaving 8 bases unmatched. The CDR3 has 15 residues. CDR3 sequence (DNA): TGCAGTGCTAAGATTACAGGGGCTGCTGGAAACACCATATATTTT. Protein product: CSAKITGAAGNTIYF.

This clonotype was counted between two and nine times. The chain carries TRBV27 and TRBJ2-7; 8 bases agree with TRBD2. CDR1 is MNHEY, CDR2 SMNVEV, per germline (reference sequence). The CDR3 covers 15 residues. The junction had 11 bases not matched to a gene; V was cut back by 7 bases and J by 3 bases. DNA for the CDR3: TGTGCCAGCACAATGAGGGCGGGGGGATACTACGAGCAGTACTTC. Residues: CASTMRAGGYYEQYF.

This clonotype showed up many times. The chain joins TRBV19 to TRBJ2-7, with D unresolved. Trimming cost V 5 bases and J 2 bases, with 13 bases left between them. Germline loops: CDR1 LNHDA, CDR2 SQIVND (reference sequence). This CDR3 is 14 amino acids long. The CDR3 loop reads CASSYALQTYEQYF. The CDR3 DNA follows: TGTGCCAGTAGTTACGCCCTCCAGACCTACGAGCAGTACTTC.

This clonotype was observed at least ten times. DNA of the CDR3: TGCGCCAGCAGCTTGGCCACACTTAAAACCAATGAGCAGTTCTTC. This translates into CASSLATLKTNEQFF. The chain has TRBV5-1 and TRBJ2-1; no reliable D call. The germline gives CDR1 SGHRS, CDR2 YFSETQ. The CDR3 runs 15 residues. V was shortened by 0 bases and J by 6 bases, with 13 bases between the two germline ends. Combining the CDR3 with reference TRBV5-1 and TRBJ2-1 gives the whole variable domain KAGVTQTPRYLIKTRGQQVTLSCSPISGHRSVSWYQQTPGQGLQFLFEYFSETQRNKGNFPGRFSGRQFSNSRSEMNVSTLELGDSALYLCASSLATLKTNEQFFGPGTRLTVL.

This CDR3 reads CASSSARGPARAFF. The CDR3 DNA sequence: TGTGCCAGCAGCTCAGCCAGGGGCCCAGCTCGGGCTTTCTTT. The V call is TRBV5-4, the J call TRBJ1-1; perhaps TRBD1 as D (6 bases). The CDR3 contains 14 residues. V lost 3 bases to trimming and J lost 11 bases, with 20 bases between them. Germline V lookup: CDR1 SGHNT, CDR2 YYREEE (reference sequence).

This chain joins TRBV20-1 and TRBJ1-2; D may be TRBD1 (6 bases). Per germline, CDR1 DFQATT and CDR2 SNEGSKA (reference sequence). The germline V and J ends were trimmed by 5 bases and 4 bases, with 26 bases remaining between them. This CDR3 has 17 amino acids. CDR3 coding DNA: TGCAGTGCTCCCGATCCGATCGGGACATCAGGCCTCTATGGCTACACCTTC. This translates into CSAPDPIGTSGLYGYTF.

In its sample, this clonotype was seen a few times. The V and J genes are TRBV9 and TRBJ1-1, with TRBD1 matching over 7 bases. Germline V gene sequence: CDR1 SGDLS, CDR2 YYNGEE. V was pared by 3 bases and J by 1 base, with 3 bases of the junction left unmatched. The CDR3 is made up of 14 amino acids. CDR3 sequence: CASSGQGRNTEAFF. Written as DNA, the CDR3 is TGTGCCAGCAGCGGACAGGGTAGGAACACTGAAGCTTTCTTT. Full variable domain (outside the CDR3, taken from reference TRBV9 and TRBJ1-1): DSGVTQTPKHLITATGQRVTLRCSPRSGDLSVYWYQQSLDQGLQFLIQYYNGEERAKGNILERFSAQQFPDLHSELNLSSLELGDSALYFCASSGQGRNTEAFFGQGTRLTVV.

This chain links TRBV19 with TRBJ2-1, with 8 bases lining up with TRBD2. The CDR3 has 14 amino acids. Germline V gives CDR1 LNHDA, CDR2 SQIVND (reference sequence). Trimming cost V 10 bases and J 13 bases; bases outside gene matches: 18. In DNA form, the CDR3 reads TGTGCCACCTCCGCTAGGACTAGCAATAACGAACAGTTCTTC. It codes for CATSARTSNNEQFF.

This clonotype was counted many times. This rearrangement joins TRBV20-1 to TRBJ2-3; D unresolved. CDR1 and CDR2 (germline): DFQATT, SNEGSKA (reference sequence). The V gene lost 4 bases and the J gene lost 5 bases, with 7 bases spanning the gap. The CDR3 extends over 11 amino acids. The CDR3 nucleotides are TGCAGTGCTAACCCGCGAGATACGCAGTATTTT. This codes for CSANPRDTQYF.

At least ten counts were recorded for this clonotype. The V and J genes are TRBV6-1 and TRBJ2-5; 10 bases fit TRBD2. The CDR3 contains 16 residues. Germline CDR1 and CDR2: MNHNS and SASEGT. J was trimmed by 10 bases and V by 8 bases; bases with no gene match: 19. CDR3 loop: CASLGASGSPWDGQYF. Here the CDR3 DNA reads TGTGCCAGCCTGGGGGCTAGCGGGAGTCCCTGGGATGGCCAGTACTTC.

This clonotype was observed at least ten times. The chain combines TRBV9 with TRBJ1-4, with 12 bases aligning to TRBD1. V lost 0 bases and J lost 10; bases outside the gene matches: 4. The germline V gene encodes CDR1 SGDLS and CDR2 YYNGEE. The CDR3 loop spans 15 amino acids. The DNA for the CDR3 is TGTGCCAGCAGCGTAGAGGGACAGGGGGCCGGAAAACTGTTTTTT. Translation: CASSVEGQGAGKLFF.

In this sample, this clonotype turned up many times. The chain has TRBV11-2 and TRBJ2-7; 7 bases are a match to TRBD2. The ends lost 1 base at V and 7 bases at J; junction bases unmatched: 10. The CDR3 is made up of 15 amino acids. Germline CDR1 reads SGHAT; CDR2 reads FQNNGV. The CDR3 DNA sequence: TGTGCCAGCAGCTTAGGGGAGGGAACCCTGCGGGAGCAGTACTTC. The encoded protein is CASSLGEGTLREQYF. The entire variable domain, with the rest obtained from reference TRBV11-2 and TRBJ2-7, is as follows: EAGVAQSPRYKIIEKRQSVAFWCNPISGHATLYWYQQILGQGPKLLIQFQNNGVVDDSQLPKDRFSAERLKGVDSTLKIQPAKLEDSAVYLCASSLGEGTLREQYFGPGTRLTVT.